This TCR beta chain was identified during a study of CD8+ T cells in alopecia areata (dated by TCRdb to 2017 to 2018). Context from the whole study: The treated patients, all with moderate-to-severe alopecia areata, were enrolled in an open-label pilot trial of oral tofacitinib given at 5 to 10 mg twice daily. Tofacitinib was given for 6 to 18 months, followed by 6 months of follow-up off drug to assess delayed response and recurrence. The study used high-throughput TCRbeta sequencing to examine T cell clonal expansion in alopecia areata, in both the C3H/HeJ mouse model and human patients. Human TCRbeta sequencing covered scalp tissue and sorted CD4+ and CD8+ peripheral blood T cells from patchy and totalis/universalis alopecia areata patients and healthy controls. Patients on tofacitinib were biopsied at baseline and after 4 and 24 weeks of treatment, and several of the patients also had a later scalp biopsy. Clonality in the scalp was compared among normal scalp (n=4), patchy alopecia areata scalp (n=8), and alopecia totalis/universalis scalp (n=8). RNA came from the PAXgene miRNA kit for fixed scalp, the miRNeasy kit for PBMCs, and the RNeasy kit for mouse skin. immunoSEQ multiplex PCR using 35 Vbeta forward primers and 13 Jbeta reverse primers was used to amplify TCRbeta CDR3 regions. The paper as a whole reports these results and caveats: Resident alphabeta T cells in normal human skin are also sequenced, complicating scalp TCR repertoire analysis, unlike mouse skin dominated by gammadelta T cells. Higher clonality and more expanded CD8+ clones were observed in lesional scalp than in normal scalp, particularly in alopecia totalis/universalis, a finding suggestive of antigenic drive. Compared with mice, TCR sequences shared between patients were less clear, possibly partly because of HLA diversity across the patient population.

The library was made by the immunoSEQ multiplex PCR assay. To provide template for TCR sequencing, every sample had RNA extracted and reverse transcribed into cDNA. First-strand cDNA was synthesized with SuperScript III using a 2:1 mix of oligo-dT and random hexamers. A synthetic immune receptor repertoire was used to measure amplification bias, and any remaining bias was corrected computationally. The study's own analysis went as follows. After raw reads were preprocessed to remove errors, the CDR3 was defined following IMGT conventions as running from the conserved cysteine to phenylalanine. Clonality was computed as 1 minus the Shannon entropy, with the entropy normalized by log2 of the number of productive unique TCRs. Whether scalp clones were CD4 or CD8 was inferred by matching scalp TCRbeta sequences against CD4 and CD8 repertoires sorted from blood. The table comes from immuneACCESS by way of TCRdb, which keeps in-frame sequences with V and J called. Part of the clones is missing from these tables; in studies checked, under half for an unresolved V gene and the rest for unknown reasons. The DNA gave D and trimming, while V, J and clone size come from that table. The sample table holds some 51,000 clones, of which around 96% were seen once. The ten largest clonotypes hold roughly 26% of the sample.

A word on this clone: Its antigen remains undetermined. Qualities for individual bases were not recorded, and no much larger clone is one base off.

In the germline V gene, CDR1 corresponds to SGHRS and CDR2 to YFSETQ. The CDR3 spans 14 residues, from the cysteine through the phenylalanine. The only DNA kept is the CDR3, 42 bases in frame from the first base. Between the V and J ends, shortened by 0 bases and 12 bases respectively, the junction contains 15 bases. Explained via the paper, the time point label denotes: baseline before oral tofacitinib. Peripheral blood and lesional scalp punch biopsies were obtained from patients with alopecia areata. After PBMCs were isolated by density centrifugation and stained for CD3, CD4 and CD8, a FACSAria was used to sort CD4+ and CD8+ T cells.

The origin of this receptor is a human donor with alopecia areata. The receptor chain draws on TRBV5-1 and TRBJ1-4, with the D gene uncertain. This specimen consisted of CD8+ T cells sorted from blood, obtained at week 0. The nucleotide sequence reads TGCGCCAGCAGCTTGGGACAAGATGCGTCGGAACTGTTTTTT. This is translated as CASSLGQDASELFF.